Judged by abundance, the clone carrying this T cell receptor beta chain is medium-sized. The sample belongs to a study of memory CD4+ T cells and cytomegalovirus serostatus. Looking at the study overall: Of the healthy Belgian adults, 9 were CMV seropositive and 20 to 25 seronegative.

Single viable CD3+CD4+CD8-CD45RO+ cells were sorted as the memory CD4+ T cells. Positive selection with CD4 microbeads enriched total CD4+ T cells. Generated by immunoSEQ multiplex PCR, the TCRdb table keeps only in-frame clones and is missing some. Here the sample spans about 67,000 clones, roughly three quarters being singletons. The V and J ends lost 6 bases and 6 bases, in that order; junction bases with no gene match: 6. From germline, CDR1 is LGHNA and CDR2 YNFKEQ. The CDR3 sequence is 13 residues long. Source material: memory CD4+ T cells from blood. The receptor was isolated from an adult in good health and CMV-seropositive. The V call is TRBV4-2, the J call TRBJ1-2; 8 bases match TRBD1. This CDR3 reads CASRRQGADGYTF. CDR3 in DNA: TGTGCCAGCAGACGCCAGGGGGCCGATGGCTACACCTTC.